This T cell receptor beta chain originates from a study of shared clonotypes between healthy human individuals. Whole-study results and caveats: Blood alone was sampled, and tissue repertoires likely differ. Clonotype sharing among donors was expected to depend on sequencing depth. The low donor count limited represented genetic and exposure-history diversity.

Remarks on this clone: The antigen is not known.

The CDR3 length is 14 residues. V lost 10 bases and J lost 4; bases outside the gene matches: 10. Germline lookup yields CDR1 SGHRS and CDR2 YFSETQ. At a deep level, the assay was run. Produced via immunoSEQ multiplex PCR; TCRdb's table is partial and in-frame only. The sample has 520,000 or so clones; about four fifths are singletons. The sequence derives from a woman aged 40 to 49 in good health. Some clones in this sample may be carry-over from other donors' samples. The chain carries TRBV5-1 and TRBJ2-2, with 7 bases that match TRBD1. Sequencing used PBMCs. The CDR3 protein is CAGKGGAGTGELFF. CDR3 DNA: TGCGCCGGAAAAGGGGGCGCAGGCACCGGGGAGCTGTTTTTT.